Given below is one TCR beta chain in context. This clonotype has just a few counts. No cognate antigen has been identified for it. No base-level quality is on record; no much larger clone is a single base apart. These data originate in a study of T-cell reconstitution after alpha-beta-depleted transplantation in children listed by TCRdb under 2016. Regarding the complete study: Using TCR repertoire profiling, the study quantitatively followed how T-cell immune reconstitution unfolded in children after TCRalphabeta/CD19-depleted allogeneic hematopoietic cell transplantation.

In the germline V gene (reference sequence), CDR1 corresponds to DFQATT and CDR2 to SNEGSKA. Compared with germline, V lacks 3 bases and J lacks 12 bases; bases without a gene match: 13. From its cysteine to its phenylalanine, the CDR3 spans 14 amino acids. CDR3 DNA is the only sequence kept; it has 42 bases, read in frame from the first base. Broader findings and caveats from the paper: About two months after transplant, the apparently early recovery of alphabetaT-cell counts reportedly depended on just several hundred clones that had expanded rapidly and came from non-depleted graft cells. In some patients, the high TCRbeta diversity seen at day 60 was put down to recipient T cells and intrathymic progenitors that had survived conditioning. Hyperexpanded clone frequencies declined over subsequent months; after one year, T-cell counts and TCRbeta diversity were mostly attributed to newly produced T cells.

Receptor libraries were prepared by PCR. Data came from an Illumina HiSeq 2500. TCR libraries were prepared with molecular barcoding, using unique molecular identifiers to normalize TCRbeta repertoire quantification. Through fastp at Q25 and MiXCR, TCRdb rebuilt clones from the public reads, retaining in-frame beta chains. A single entry per CDR3 protein holds the most common genes and DNA from its merged rows. The sample has about 980,000 distinct CDR3 sequences on record, about 29% of them singletons. Roughly 28% of the sample comes from the top ten. Reading the label with the study, this specimen's treatment or condition is: allogeneic hematopoietic cell transplantation with graft depleted of TCRalphabeta T cells and CD19 B cells. TCRalphabeta/CD19-depleted allogeneic hematopoietic cell grafts were given to the transplant recipients, all of whom were children.

The sequence was collected from a boy under three years old who had a stem cell transplant for SCID, so the T cells may come from the graft donor. The sequences come from PBMCs, mostly from graft donor cells, collected 360 days after TCRalphabeta/CD19-depleted stem cell transplant. This chain is built from TRBV20-1 and TRBJ2-1; 8 bases in the junction line up with TRBD1. The DNA is as follows: TGCAGTGCTAGTAAGGGACAGGCCTTGAGGTTGCAGTTCTTC. This gives the protein CSASKGQALRLQFF.